This paragraph covers one T cell receptor (beta chain) sequence. This CDR3 spans 12 amino acids. V was clipped by 2 bases and J by 10 bases; unmatched bases: 3. Germline CDR1 is SGDLS and CDR2 is YYNGEE. Only in-frame clones appear in the TCRdb table, and some are missing; sequencing was by immunoSEQ multiplex PCR. The sample lists about 75,000 clones, around 97% seen once, with about 0.27% in the top ten. These data are taken from a study of technical replicates of blood from a few donors. Material for sequencing was T cells isolated from PBMCs. The rearrangement joins TRBV9 to TRBJ2-4; 7 bases match TRBD2. This sequence was found in a human donor in good health. The CDR3 loop is CASSVGEGIQYF. The CDR3, as DNA: TGTGCCAGCAGCGTGGGGGAGGGGATTCAGTACTTC.